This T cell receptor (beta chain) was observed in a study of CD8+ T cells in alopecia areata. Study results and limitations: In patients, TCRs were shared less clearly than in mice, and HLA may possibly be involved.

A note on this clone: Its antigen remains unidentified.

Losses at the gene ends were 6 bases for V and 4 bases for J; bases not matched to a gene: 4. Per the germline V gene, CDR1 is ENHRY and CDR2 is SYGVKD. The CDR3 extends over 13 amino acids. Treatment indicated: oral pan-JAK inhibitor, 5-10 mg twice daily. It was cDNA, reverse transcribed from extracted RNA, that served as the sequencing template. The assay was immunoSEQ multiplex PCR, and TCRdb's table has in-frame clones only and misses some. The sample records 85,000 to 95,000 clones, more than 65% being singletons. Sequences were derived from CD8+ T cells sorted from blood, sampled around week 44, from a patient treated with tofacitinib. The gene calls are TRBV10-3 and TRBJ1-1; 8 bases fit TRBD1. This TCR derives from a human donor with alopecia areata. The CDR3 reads CAISETGGTEAFF. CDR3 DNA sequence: TGTGCCATCAGCGAAACAGGGGGCACTGAAGCTTTCTTT.